This entry lists 25 T cell receptor beta chains sequenced from one sample in a study of CD8+ T cells in alopecia areata (dated by TCRdb to 2017 to 2018). The treatment or condition label of this sample denotes: oral pan-JAK inhibitor, 5-10 mg twice daily. Library construction relied on the immunoSEQ multiplex PCR assay. For TCR sequencing, RNA was extracted from every sample and reverse transcribed into cDNA to serve as template. Imported from immuneACCESS, the table was reduced by TCRdb to in-frame sequences with V and J called. These copies leave out some clones; in studies compared against another copy, an unresolved V gene accounts for under half, and the cause of the remainder is not known. The sample includes over 250,000 clones, with about three fifths observed a single time. The ten biggest clones cover around 0.84% of the sample. The source material was CD4+ T cells sorted from blood, sampled around week 53, from a patient treated with tofacitinib. These receptor sequences come from a human donor with alopecia areata.

This clone was seen more than once but under ten times. The genes are TRBV6-1 and TRBJ2-7, with D perhaps assigned TRBD1 or TRBD2 (7 bases each). Germline values: CDR1 MNHNS, CDR2 SASEGT. The length of the CDR3 is 15 residues. Trimming pared 5 bases from V and 2 bases from J, leaving 16 bases between. CDR3 DNA: TGTGCCAGCAGTCGCGGGAGAGGGACAGCCTACGAGCAGTACTTC. The encoded protein is CASSRGRGTAYEQYF.

J is TRBJ2-3 and V is TRBV5-6; D may be TRBD2 (5 bases). The CDR3 loop spans 14 amino acids. CDR1 SGHDT and CDR2 YYEEEE come from the germline V gene. V lost 4 bases to trimming and J lost 5 bases, with 14 bases between them. The CDR3 bases are TGTGCCAGCAGCCCCAAGGGAGCTCTAGATACGCAGTATTTT. This encodes CASSPKGALDTQYF.

The chain is built from TRBV29-1 and TRBJ2-3; D gene unclear. The germline V gene encodes CDR1 SQVTM and CDR2 ANQGSEA. With 5 bases removed from V and 2 bases from J, the gap between germline ends came to 14 bases. The CDR3 is 14 amino acids. The CDR3, as DNA: TGCAGCGTTAAAGGCTATCCAATCACAGATACGCAGTATTTT. It specifies CSVKGYPITDTQYF.

V is TRBV7-9 and J is TRBJ2-1; 8 bases align to TRBD1. V lost 5 bases and J lost 6; bases outside the gene matches: 15. The CDR3 has 17 residues. The germline CDR1 and CDR2 sequences are SEHNR and FQNEAQ (reference sequence). As DNA, the CDR3 is TGTGCCAGCAGCGAAAGAAGGACAGGGCTTAGAGTCAATGAGCAGTTCTTC. Translated, it gives CASSERRTGLRVNEQFF.

Only one count was recorded for this clone. The chain has TRBV27 and TRBJ2-1, with TRBD2 matching 13 bases. Trimming cost V 3 bases and J 7 bases; bases outside gene matches: 6. CDR1 and CDR2 (germline): MNHEY, SMNVEV (reference sequence). The CDR3 spans 16 residues. CDR3: CASSFLGTSGKNEQFF. The CDR3 coding sequence is TGTGCCAGCAGTTTCCTCGGGACTAGCGGGAAAAATGAGCAGTTCTTC.

V and J are TRBV9 and TRBJ2-5; D not resolved. The CDR3 has 13 amino acids. Germline V gene data show CDR1 as SGDLS and CDR2 as YYNGEE. Trimming removed 0 bases at V and 4 bases at J, with 7 bases between. The chain's CDR3 is CASSVAVRETQYF. The CDR3 DNA follows: TGTGCCAGCAGCGTAGCTGTGAGAGAGACCCAGTACTTC.

The chain couples TRBV6-5 to TRBJ2-2; D perhaps matches TRBD1 (6 bases). The CDR3 runs 14 residues. CDR1 and CDR2 (germline): MNHEY, SVGAGI. The V and J ends lost 5 bases and 5 bases respectively, with 12 bases between them. CDR3 in amino acids: CASSSVQGTGELFF. The CDR3 DNA follows: TGTGCCAGCAGTAGCGTACAGGGAACCGGGGAGCTGTTTTTT.

CDR3 sequence (DNA): TGTGCCAGCAGCATCTCGGACAGGGCCTACGAGCAGTACTTC. Amino acid sequence: CASSISDRAYEQYF. The J gene is TRBJ2-7, the V gene TRBV9; 8 bases are shared with TRBD1. V lost 4 bases to trimming and J lost 2 bases; unmatched junction nucleotides: 5. Germline V gene data show CDR1 as SGDLS and CDR2 as YYNGEE. CDR3 size: 14 residues.

This clone was observed a few times. The rearrangement joins TRBV4-1 to TRBJ2-7, with D uncertain. V lost 5 bases to trimming and J lost 0 bases, with 17 bases between them. CDR3 size: 16 residues. The V gene's germline CDR1 is MGHRA and CDR2 YSYEKL. The CDR3 DNA sequence: TGCGCCAGCAGCTCCTACGCGATTACGAGCTCCTACGAGCAGTACTTC. This sequence encodes CASSSYAITSSYEQYF.

CDR3 nucleotides: TGTGCCAGCAGCAGCATAGGACCCTGGAGCAATCAGCCCCAGCATTTT. Translated: CASSSIGPWSNQPQHF. The chain recombines TRBV27 with TRBJ1-5; unclear D gene. The CDR3 has 16 amino acids. Germline values: CDR1 MNHEY, CDR2 SMNVEV (reference sequence). The germline V and J ends were trimmed by 6 bases and 1 base, with 16 bases remaining between them.

The genes are TRBV7-2 and TRBJ1-6; possibly TRBD1 for D (6 bases). V shed 5 bases and J shed 10 bases, with 18 bases lying between them. Germline loops: CDR1 SGHTA, CDR2 FQGNSA. This CDR3 has 15 amino acids. CDR3 sequence: CASSIGGDNPSPLHF. The CDR3 DNA is TGTGCCAGCAGCATCGGCGGGGACAATCCCTCACCCCTCCACTTT.

This chain uses TRBV4-1 with TRBJ1-5; no clear D. The CDR3 has 16 amino acids. Trimming removed 2 bases at V and 4 bases at J, with 15 bases between. CDR1 is MGHRA and CDR2 is YSYEKL in the germline V gene. CDR3 amino acids: CASSQSPGGGNQPQHF. CDR3 nucleotides: TGCGCCAGCAGCCAATCTCCGGGAGGAGGGAATCAGCCCCAGCATTTT.

J is TRBJ2-2 and V is TRBV30, with 7 bases lining up with TRBD1. Germline-derived CDR1 and CDR2 are GTSNPN and SVGIG (reference sequence). J was trimmed by 6 bases and V by 3 bases; bases with no gene match: 7. CDR3 length: 14 amino acids. The CDR3 DNA sequence: TGTGCCTGGAGGAGACAGGGAAGCGCCGGGGAGCTGTTTTTT. This encodes CAWRRQGSAGELFF.

The rearrangement joins TRBV4-3 to TRBJ1-5, with D perhaps matching TRBD1 (5 bases). The CDR3 length is 15 residues. Trimming took 0 bases from V and 6 from J, leaving 12 bases between them. Germline CDR1 is LGHNA and CDR2 is YSLEER. The CDR3 here is CASSQDWGKGQPQHF. The CDR3 nucleotides are TGCGCCAGCAGCCAAGATTGGGGGAAGGGTCAGCCCCAGCATTTT.

V and J are TRBV19 and TRBJ2-1, with 8 bases that match TRBD1. V lost 8 bases to trimming and J lost 9 bases; unmatched junction nucleotides: 15. Per the germline V gene, CDR1 is LNHDA and CDR2 is SQIVND (reference sequence). The CDR3 covers 15 residues. CDR3 amino acids: CASGPKKDRAIEQFF. CDR3 in DNA: TGTGCCAGTGGCCCCAAAAAGGACAGGGCGATTGAGCAGTTCTTC.

The V gene is TRBV7-8, the J gene TRBJ1-1; D is unresolved. CDR1 and CDR2 from the germline V gene are SGHVS and FQNEAQ. The CDR3 contains 14 residues. The V end lost 5 bases, the J end lost 7 bases, and 17 bases lay between the germline ends. This CDR3 reads CASSPFLREGEAFF. CDR3 DNA: TGTGCCAGCAGCCCCTTCCTTCGGGAGGGTGAAGCTTTCTTT.

The chain recombines TRBV27 with TRBJ1-6; D is ambiguous. V was shortened by 6 bases and J by 10 bases, with 13 bases between the two germline ends. The CDR3 contains 13 residues. In germline, CDR1 is MNHEY, CDR2 SMNVEV (reference sequence). This chain's CDR3 is CASRWLLNSPLHF. CDR3 DNA: TGTGCCAGCAGGTGGCTACTGAACTCACCCCTCCACTTT.

The chain combines TRBV18 with TRBJ2-5, with a tentative D call TRBD2 (5 bases). Germline CDR1 reads KGHSH; CDR2 reads LQKENI. V was pared by 4 bases and J by 4 bases, with 13 bases between. The CDR3 covers 14 residues. CDR3 bases: TGTGCCAGCTCACAACTAAAAGGAGGAGAGACCCAGTACTTC. Translated: CASSQLKGGETQYF.

The chain joins TRBV29-1 to TRBJ1-1, with TRBD1 as a possible D gene (6 bases). The CDR3 is made up of 14 amino acids. Germline CDR1 is SQVTM and CDR2 is ANQGSEA. V was cut by 2 bases and J by 0 bases, with 10 bases left in between. CDR3 bases: TGCAGCGTTGAACGACACAGGGTGAACACTGAAGCTTTCTTT. Translation gives CSVERHRVNTEAFF.

This chain joins TRBV6-5 and TRBJ1-1; perhaps TRBD1 as D (6 bases). The V end lost 10 bases, the J end lost 0 bases, and 12 bases lay between the germline ends. Germline V gives CDR1 MNHEY, CDR2 SVGAGI. This CDR3 region has 13 residues. CDR3: CAIVDSMNTEAFF. The CDR3 bases are TGTGCCATCGTGGACAGTATGAACACTGAAGCTTTCTTT.

V gene TRBV7-9 combines with J gene TRBJ1-6; D unclear. Germline values: CDR1 SEHNR, CDR2 FQNEAQ (reference sequence). This CDR3 spans 12 amino acids. V shed 4 bases and J shed 10 bases, with 8 bases lying between them. The CDR3 sequence is CASSYPSSPLHF. CDR3 DNA sequence: TGTGCCAGCAGCTACCCCTCGTCACCCCTCCACTTT.

This clone occurred a few times. The chain is built from TRBV5-1 and TRBJ2-6; D remains ambiguous. The germline CDR1 and CDR2 sequences are SGHRS and YFSETQ. There are 15 residues in the CDR3. V lost 0 bases, J lost 0 bases, and 4 bases lay in between. The CDR3 loop reads CASSLGGSGANVLTF. As DNA, the CDR3 is TGCGCCAGCAGCTTGGGTGGCTCTGGGGCCAACGTCCTGACTTTC.

This clone was observed a handful of times. The chain has TRBV28 and TRBJ1-1; D is possibly TRBD1 (5 bases). CDR3 length equals 14 residues. Per the germline V gene, CDR1 is MDHEN and CDR2 is SYDVKM. The germline V and J ends were trimmed by 4 bases and 2 bases, with 11 bases remaining between them. This chain's CDR3 is CASSSGTENTEAFF. The CDR3 coding sequence is TGTGCCAGCAGTTCCGGGACTGAAAACACTGAAGCTTTCTTT.

The J gene is TRBJ2-7, the V gene TRBV5-1; D possibly matches TRBD1 or TRBD2 (5 bases each). This CDR3 contains 18 residues. V lost 3 bases and J 2 bases, leaving 24 bases between the germline ends. Germline loops: CDR1 SGHRS, CDR2 YFSETQ. CDR3 DNA: TGCGCCAGCAGCTCCCAAATAACGGACACTCGAGGGACCTACGAGCAGTACTTC. Protein product: CASSSQITDTRGTYEQYF.

This sequence joins TRBV29-1 and TRBJ2-3, with 10 bases that match TRBD1. CDR3 length equals 15 residues. CDR1 is SQVTM and CDR2 is ANQGSEA in the germline V gene. V dropped 3 bases and J dropped 4; count of bases not matched to a gene: 7. DNA for the CDR3: TGCAGCGTTGACCCGGGACAGGGGTGGTCAGATACGCAGTATTTT. The encoded protein is CSVDPGQGWSDTQYF.